These T cell receptor beta chains were read from a single sample in a study of blood T cell repertoires in COVID-19. Clones were sequenced by immunoSEQ multiplex PCR, and TCRdb holds only the in-frame ones, with some missing. The data hold 210,000 or so clones, with roughly 85% observed a single time. Sequencing was done on a sample of PBMCs or T cells enriched from blood (not recorded which). The source of these receptors is a young man who had recovered from COVID-19. Each CDR3 is given with its conserved first and last residue. A D gene is named only where the DNA matches it firmly. Not every row has a clone size; where given, it reads once, few, many or a size class.

NA,once,TRBJ2-7,TRBV5-1,TGCGCCAGCAGCTTGAGAATTTTGCAGGGGAGCCACGAGCAGTACTTC,CASSLRILQGSHEQYF
NA,NA,TRBJ1-4,TRBV9,TGTGCCAGCAGTAGGGAGGGTGAAAAACTGTTTTTT,CASSREGEKLFF
TRBD2,NA,TRBJ2-1,TRBV19,TGTGCCAGTGGGCTAGCGGGGGGCCCCTACAATGAGCAGTTCTTC,CASGLAGGPYNEQFF
NA,once,TRBJ1-1,TRBV14,TGTGCCAGCAGCCAACAGGGGATGGGGAGCACTGAAGCTTTCTTT,CASSQQGMGSTEAFF
TRBD1,NA,TRBJ2-7,TRBV7-7,TGTGCCAGCAGCGAAGGGACAGGGGGCGGATGGGAGCAGTACTTC,CASSEGTGGGWEQYF
TRBD1,NA,TRBJ2-7,TRBV30,TGTGCCTGGACAGGGGGCGGCGACGAGCAGTACTTC,CAWTGGGDEQYF
TRBD1,NA,TRBJ2-1,TRBV24-1,TGTGCCACCGGTTTAGGTGGGACAGGTGACAATGAGCAGTTCTTC,CATGLGGTGDNEQFF
NA,NA,TRBJ2-1,TRBV5-6,TGTGCCAGCAGCTCAACCCCCTTGAACGGTCGGCAGTTCTTC,CASSSTPLNGRQFF
TRBD1,NA,TRBJ1-1,TRBV29-1,TGCAGCGTCCTCAAAGACAGGGTTGAAGCTTTCTTT,CSVLKDRVEAFF
NA,NA,TRBJ2-7,TRBV6-6,TGTGCCAGCAATCTCACACCTTCCTACGAGCAGTACTTC,CASNLTPSYEQYF
TRBD2,NA,TRBJ2-7,TRBV11-2,TGTGCCAGCAGTTCGGCCAGCGGGACTACCTACGAGCAGTACTTC,CASSSASGTTYEQYF
TRBD1,NA,TRBJ2-1,TRBV7-9,TGTGCCAGCAGCTTTACTGGACAGGGGGCATCTCGGAATGAGCAGTTCTTC,CASSFTGQGASRNEQFF
TRBD1,NA,TRBJ1-5,TRBV19,TGTGCCAGTAGTTTTCCCCTCGGACAGGCCCAGAATCAGCCCCAGCATTTT,CASSFPLGQAQNQPQHF
NA,NA,TRBJ2-5,TRBV28,TGTGCCAGCAAGGGCAGGGTGACCACAGAGACCCAGTACTTC,CASKGRVTTETQYF
NA,NA,TRBJ2-2,TRBV7-9,TGTGCCAGCAGCTCGATCGGACAGACCAACACCGGGGAGCTGTTTTTT,CASSSIGQTNTGELFF
NA,NA,TRBJ1-2,TRBV4-1,TGCGCCAGCAGCCAGACAAGGGGTGACTATGGCTACACCTTC,CASSQTRGDYGYTF
NA,NA,TRBJ1-4,TRBV5-1,TGCGCCAGCAGCTTAAATACCCAGGGGAGGGATGAAAAACTGTTTTTT,CASSLNTQGRDEKLFF